The sequence of this T cell receptor beta chain was determined in a study of breast tumors, draining lymph nodes, adjacent tissues. This clonotype has at least ten counts. The CDR3 length is 12 residues. V trimming: 7 bases; J trimming: 6 bases; junction bases outside the gene matches: 3. From germline, CDR1 is LNHDA and CDR2 SQIVND (reference sequence). TCRdb recomputed calls from the multiplex PCR reads with MiXCR, one row per CDR3 protein. The top ten hold around 4.1% of the sample, which has around 170,000 distinct CDR3 sequences, around a third seen once. Axillary draining lymph nodes of breast cancer patients supplied the node samples.

The receptor's source is a female donor with breast cancer. Some clones in this sample may be carry-over from other donors' samples. The material sequenced was axillary lymph node tissue. This chain links TRBV19 with TRBJ1-2; 9 bases fit TRBD1. In DNA form, the CDR3 reads TGTGCCAGTATGGGACAGGGACATGGCTACACCTTC. Residues: CASMGQGHGYTF. Full variable domain (missing parts from reference TRBV19 and TRBJ1-2): DGGITQSPKYLFRKEGQNVTLSCEQNLNHDAMYWYRQDPGQGLRLIYYSQIVNDFQKGDIAEGYSVSREKKESFPLTVTSAQKNPTAFYLCASMGQGHGYTFGSGTRLTVV.